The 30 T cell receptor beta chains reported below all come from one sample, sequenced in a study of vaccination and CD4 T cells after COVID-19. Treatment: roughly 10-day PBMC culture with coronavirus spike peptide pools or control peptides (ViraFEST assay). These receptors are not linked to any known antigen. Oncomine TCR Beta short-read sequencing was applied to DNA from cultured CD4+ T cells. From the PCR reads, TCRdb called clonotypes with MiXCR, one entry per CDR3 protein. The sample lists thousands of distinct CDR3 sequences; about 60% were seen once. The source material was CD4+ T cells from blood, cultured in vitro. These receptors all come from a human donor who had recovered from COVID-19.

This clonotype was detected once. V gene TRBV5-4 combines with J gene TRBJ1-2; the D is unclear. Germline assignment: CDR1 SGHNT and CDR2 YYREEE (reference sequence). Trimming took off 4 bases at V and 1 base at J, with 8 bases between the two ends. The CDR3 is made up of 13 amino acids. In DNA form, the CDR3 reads TGTGCCAGCAGCGAAGGCTTTAACTATGGCTACACCTTC. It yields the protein CASSEGFNYGYTF.

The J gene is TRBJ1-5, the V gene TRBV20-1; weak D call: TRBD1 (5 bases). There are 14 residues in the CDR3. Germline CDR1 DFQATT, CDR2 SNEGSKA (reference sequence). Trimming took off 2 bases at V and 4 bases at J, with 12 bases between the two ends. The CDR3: CSARTLGGNQPQHF. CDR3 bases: TGCAGTGCTAGAACCCTGGGGGGGAATCAGCCCCAGCATTTT.

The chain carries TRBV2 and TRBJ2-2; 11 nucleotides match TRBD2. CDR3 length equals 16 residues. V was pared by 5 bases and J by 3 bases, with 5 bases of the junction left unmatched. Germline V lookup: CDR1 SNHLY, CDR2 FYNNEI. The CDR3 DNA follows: TGTGCCAGCAGTATCCTAGCGGGAGGTGACACCGGGGAGCTGTTTTTT. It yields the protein CASSILAGGDTGELFF.

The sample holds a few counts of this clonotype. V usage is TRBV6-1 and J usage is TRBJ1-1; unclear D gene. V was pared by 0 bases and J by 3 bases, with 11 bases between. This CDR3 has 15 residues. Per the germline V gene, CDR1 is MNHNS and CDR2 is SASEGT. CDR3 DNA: TGTGCCAGCAGTGAAGCTCCCACCCACGACACTGAAGCTTTCTTT. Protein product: CASSEAPTHDTEAFF.

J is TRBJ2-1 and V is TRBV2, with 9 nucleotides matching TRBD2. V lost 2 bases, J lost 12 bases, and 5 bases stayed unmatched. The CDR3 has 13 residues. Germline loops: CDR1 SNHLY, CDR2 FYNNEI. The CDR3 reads CASSEWREGRQFF. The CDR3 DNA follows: TGTGCCAGCAGTGAATGGCGGGAGGGTCGGCAGTTCTTC.

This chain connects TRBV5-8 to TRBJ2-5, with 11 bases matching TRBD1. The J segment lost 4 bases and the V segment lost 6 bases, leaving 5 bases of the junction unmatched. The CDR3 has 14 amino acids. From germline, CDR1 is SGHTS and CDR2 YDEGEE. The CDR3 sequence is CASTPGTGGETQYF. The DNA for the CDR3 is TGTGCCAGCACCCCCGGGACAGGGGGAGAGACCCAGTACTTC.

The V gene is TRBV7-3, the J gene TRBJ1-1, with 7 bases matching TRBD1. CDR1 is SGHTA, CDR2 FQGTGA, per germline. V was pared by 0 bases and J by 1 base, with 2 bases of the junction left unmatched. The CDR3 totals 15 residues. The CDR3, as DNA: TGTGCCAGCAGCTTAACCCCAGGGGGGAACACTGAAGCTTTCTTT. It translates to CASSLTPGGNTEAFF.

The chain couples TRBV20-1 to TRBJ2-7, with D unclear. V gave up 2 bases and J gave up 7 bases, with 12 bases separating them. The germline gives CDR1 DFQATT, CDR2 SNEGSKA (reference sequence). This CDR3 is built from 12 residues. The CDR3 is CSARLGSEEQYF. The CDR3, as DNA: TGCAGTGCTAGATTAGGGTCGGAGGAGCAGTACTTC.

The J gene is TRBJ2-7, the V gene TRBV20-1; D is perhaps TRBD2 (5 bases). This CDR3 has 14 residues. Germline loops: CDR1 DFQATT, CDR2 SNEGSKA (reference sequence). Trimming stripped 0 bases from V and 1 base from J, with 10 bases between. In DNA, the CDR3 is TGCAGTGCTAGAGATTTCGGAGGATCCTACGAGCAGTACTTC. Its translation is CSARDFGGSYEQYF.

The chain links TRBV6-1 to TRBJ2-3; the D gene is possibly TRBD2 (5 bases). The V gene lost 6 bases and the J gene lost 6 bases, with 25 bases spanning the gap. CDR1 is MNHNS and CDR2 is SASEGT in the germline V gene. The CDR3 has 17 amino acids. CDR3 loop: CASSKFRGRSGTDTQYF. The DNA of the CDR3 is TGTGCCAGCAGCAAGTTTCGTGGGAGAAGTGGTACGGATACGCAGTATTTT.

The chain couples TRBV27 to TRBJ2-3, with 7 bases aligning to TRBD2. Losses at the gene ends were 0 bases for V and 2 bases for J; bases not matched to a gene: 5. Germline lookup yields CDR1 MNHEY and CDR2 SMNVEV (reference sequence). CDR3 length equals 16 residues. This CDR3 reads CASSLSQRELTDTQYF. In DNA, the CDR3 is TGTGCCAGCAGTTTATCACAGCGGGAACTCACAGATACGCAGTATTTT.

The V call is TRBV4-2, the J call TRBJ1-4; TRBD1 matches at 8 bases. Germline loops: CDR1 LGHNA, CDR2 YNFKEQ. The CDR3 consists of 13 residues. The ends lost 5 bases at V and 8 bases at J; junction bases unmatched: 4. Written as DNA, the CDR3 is TGTGCCAGCAGCAGGACAGGGTACGAAAAACTGTTTTTT. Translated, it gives CASSRTGYEKLFF.

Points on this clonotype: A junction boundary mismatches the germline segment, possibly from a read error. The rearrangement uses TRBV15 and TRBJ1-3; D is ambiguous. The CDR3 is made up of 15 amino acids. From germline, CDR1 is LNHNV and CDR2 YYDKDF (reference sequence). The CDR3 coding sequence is TGTGCTACCAGCAGAGAACTATACTCTGGAAACACCATATATTTT. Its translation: CATSRELYSGNTIYF.

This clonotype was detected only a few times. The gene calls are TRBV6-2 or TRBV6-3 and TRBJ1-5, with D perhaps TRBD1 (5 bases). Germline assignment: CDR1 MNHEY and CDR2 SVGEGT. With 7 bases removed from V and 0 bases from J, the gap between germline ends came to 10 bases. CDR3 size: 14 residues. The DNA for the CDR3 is TGTGCCAGCACCATTGGGGGTAGCAATCAGCCCCAGCATTTT. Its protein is CASTIGGSNQPQHF.

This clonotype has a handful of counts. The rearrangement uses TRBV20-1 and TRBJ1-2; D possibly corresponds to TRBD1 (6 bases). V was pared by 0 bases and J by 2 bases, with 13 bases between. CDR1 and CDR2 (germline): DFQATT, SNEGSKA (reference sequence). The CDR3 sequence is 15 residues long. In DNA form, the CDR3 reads TGCAGTGCTAGAGATCGAGGGGGAGCGAACTATGGCTACACCTTC. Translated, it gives CSARDRGGANYGYTF.

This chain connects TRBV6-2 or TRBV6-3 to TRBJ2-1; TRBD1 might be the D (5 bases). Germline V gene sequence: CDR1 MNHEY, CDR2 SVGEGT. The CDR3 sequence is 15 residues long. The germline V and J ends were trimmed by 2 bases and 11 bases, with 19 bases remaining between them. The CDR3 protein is CASSYIVGRGEQQFF. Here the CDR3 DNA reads TGTGCCAGCAGTTACATCGTAGGAAGGGGCGAACAGCAGTTCTTC.

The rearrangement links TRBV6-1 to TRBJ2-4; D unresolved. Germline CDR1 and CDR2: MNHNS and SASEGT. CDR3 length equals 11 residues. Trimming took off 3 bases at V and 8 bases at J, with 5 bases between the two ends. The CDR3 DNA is TGTGCCAGCAGTGACCTGGACATTCAGTACTTC. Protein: CASSDLDIQYF.

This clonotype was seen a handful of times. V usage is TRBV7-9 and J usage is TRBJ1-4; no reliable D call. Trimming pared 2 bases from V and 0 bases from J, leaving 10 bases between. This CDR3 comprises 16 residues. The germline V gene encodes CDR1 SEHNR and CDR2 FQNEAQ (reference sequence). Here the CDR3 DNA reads TGTGCCAGCAGCTTATATGGCACGCCAACTAATGAAAAACTGTTTTTT. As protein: CASSLYGTPTNEKLFF.

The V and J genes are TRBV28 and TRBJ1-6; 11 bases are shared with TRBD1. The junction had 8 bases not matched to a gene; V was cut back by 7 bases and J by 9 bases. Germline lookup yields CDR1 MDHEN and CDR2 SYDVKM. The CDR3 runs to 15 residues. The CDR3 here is CASKSLGTGGSPLHF. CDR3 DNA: TGTGCCAGCAAAAGCCTCGGGACAGGGGGTTCACCCCTCCACTTT. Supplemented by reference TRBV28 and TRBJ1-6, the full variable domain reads DVKVTQSSRYLVKRTGEKVFLECVQDMDHENMFWYRQDPGLGLRLIYFSYDVKMKEKGDIPEGYSVSREKKERFSLILESASTNQTSMYLCASKSLGTGGSPLHFGNGTRLTVT.

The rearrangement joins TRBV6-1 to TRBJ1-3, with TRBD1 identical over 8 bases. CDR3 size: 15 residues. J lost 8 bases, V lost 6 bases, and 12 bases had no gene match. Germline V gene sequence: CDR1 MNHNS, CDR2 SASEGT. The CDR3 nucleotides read TGTGCCAGCAGACCAGGGGGCGCGGGGTCTCACACCATATATTTT. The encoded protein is CASRPGGAGSHTIYF.

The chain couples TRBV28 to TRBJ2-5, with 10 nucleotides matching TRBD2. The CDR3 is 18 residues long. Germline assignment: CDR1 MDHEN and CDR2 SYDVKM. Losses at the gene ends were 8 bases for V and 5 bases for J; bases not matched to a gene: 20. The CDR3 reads CASDAAHASGRAGETQYF. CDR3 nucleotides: TGTGCCAGCGACGCTGCGCATGCGAGCGGGAGGGCCGGGGAGACCCAGTACTTC.

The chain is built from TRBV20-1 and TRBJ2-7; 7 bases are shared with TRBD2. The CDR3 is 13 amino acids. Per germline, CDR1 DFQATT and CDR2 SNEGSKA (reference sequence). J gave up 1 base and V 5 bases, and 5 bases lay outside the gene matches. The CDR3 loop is CSASAGLSYEQYF. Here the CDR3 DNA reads TGCAGTGCTTCAGCGGGACTGTCCTACGAGCAGTACTTC.

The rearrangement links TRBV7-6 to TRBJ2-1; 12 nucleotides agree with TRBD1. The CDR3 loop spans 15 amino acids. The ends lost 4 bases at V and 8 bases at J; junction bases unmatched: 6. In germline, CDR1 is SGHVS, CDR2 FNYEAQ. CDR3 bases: TGTGCCAGCAGCTCCCCGGGACAGGGGGCCTATGAGCAGTTCTTC. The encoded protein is CASSSPGQGAYEQFF.

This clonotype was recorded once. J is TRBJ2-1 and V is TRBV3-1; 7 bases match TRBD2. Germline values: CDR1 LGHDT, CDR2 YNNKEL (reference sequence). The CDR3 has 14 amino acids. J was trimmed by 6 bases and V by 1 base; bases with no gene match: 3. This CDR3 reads CASSQAGLINEQFF. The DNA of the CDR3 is TGTGCCAGCAGCCAAGCGGGACTAATCAATGAGCAGTTCTTC.

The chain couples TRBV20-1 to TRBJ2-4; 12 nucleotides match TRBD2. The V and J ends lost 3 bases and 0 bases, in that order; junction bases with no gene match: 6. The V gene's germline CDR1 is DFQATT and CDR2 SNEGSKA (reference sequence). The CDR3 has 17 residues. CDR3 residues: CSASPSGRGLAKNIQYF. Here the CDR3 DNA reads TGCAGTGCTAGTCCTAGCGGGAGGGGACTAGCCAAAAACATTCAGTACTTC.

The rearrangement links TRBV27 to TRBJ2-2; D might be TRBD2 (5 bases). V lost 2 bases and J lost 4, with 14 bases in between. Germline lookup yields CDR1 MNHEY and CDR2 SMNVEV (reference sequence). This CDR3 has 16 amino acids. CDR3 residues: CASSLRIAAGTGELFF. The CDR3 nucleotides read TGTGCCAGCAGTTTAAGAATAGCCGCGGGCACCGGGGAGCTGTTTTTT.

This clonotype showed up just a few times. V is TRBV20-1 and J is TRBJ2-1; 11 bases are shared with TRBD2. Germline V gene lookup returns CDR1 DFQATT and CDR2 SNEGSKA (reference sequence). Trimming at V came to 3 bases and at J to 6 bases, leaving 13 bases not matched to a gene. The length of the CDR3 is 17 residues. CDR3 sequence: CSARELAGARSSNEQFF. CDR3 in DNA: TGCAGTGCTAGGGAACTAGCGGGAGCCCGCTCTAGCAATGAGCAGTTCTTC.

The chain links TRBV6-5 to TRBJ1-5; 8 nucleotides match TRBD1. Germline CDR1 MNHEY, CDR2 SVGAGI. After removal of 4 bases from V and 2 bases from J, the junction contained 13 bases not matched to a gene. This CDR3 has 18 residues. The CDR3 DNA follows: TGTGCCAGCAGTTTTAAATTTTCGTCGGGACAGGGCAATCAGCCCCAGCATTTT. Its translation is CASSFKFSSGQGNQPQHF.

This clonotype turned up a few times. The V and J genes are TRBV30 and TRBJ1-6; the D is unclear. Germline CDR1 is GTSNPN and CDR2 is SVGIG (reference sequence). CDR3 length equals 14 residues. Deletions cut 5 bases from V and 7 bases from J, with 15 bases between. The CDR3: CAWDETAINSPLHF. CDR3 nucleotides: TGTGCCTGGGACGAAACAGCCATCAATTCACCCCTCCACTTT.

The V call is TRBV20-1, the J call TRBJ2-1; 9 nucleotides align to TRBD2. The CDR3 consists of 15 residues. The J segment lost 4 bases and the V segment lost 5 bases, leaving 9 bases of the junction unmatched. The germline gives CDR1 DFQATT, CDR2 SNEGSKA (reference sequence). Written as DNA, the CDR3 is TGCAGTGCTCGGAACCTAGCGGGACGATACAATGAGCAGTTCTTC. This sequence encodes CSARNLAGRYNEQFF.